The clone carrying this T cell receptor beta chain is classed as large. Measured with immunoSEQ multiplex PCR; TCRdb has only the in-frame clones, and not every one. The sample shows some 87,000 clones, roughly 79% of them seen only once. This specimen belongs to a study of blood T cell repertoires in COVID-19. Study as a whole: Specimens from acute and convalescent COVID-19 originated in the United States, Italy and Spain. T cells, B-cell-depleted T cells, or PBMCs supplied cDNA or gDNA.

Between the trimmed V and J ends, which lost 3 bases and 4 bases, there was a span of 12 bases. CDR1 MNHEY and CDR2 SMNVEV come from the germline V gene (reference sequence). The CDR3 loop spans 14 amino acids. Sequenced: peripheral blood. The chain links TRBV27 to TRBJ1-1; D remains unclear. The receptor was isolated from a human donor in a cohort sampled during active COVID-19. The CDR3 coding sequence is TGTGCCAGCAGTTTTATCGGGATGGGCACTGAAGCTTTCTTT. It encodes CASSFIGMGTEAFF.